Presented here are 11 T cell receptor beta chains from one specimen sequenced in a study of graft-versus-host responses after intestinal transplantation. Method: immunoSEQ multiplex PCR; TCRdb's copy keeps in-frame clones and lacks some. Among over 45,000 clones listed, around 92% were seen once. These receptors have no known antigen. The source was unstimulated CD4+ T cells sorted from spleen or lymph node cells, collected before transplant. The source of these receptors is a human donor who was the organ donor for an intestinal transplant.

The chain links TRBV19 to TRBJ1-5, with 8 bases aligning to TRBD1. Germline V gene sequence: CDR1 LNHDA, CDR2 SQIVND (reference sequence). The CDR3 sequence is 14 residues long. Germline trimming cut 5 bases from V and 5 bases from J; bases unmatched to any gene: 5. The CDR3 loop is CASSVQGGHQPQHF. The CDR3, as DNA: TGTGCCAGTAGTGTACAGGGGGGGCATCAGCCCCAGCATTTT.

The CDR3: CASSIPGLAGNEQYF. CDR3 in DNA: TGTGCCAGCAGTATACCAGGACTAGCGGGAAACGAGCAGTACTTC. The chain uses TRBV28 and TRBJ2-7; the match to TRBD2 covers 12 bases. Germline trimming cut 5 bases from V and 5 bases from J; bases unmatched to any gene: 7. This CDR3 is 15 amino acids long. Germline values: CDR1 MDHEN, CDR2 SYDVKM.

This clone appeared once. The chain is built from TRBV19 and TRBJ1-1; D is unresolved. Germline assignment: CDR1 LNHDA and CDR2 SQIVND (reference sequence). V was clipped by 0 bases and J by 1 base, with 3 bases between them. The CDR3 runs 13 residues. Here the CDR3 reads CASSIERNTEAFF. CDR3 DNA sequence: TGTGCCAGTAGTATAGAGAGGAACACTGAAGCTTTCTTT. The complete variable domain, with remaining parts taken from reference TRBV19 and TRBJ1-1, reads DGGITQSPKYLFRKEGQNVTLSCEQNLNHDAMYWYRQDPGQGLRLIYYSQIVNDFQKGDIAEGYSVSREKKESFPLTVTSAQKNPTAFYLCASSIERNTEAFFGQGTRLTVV.

V gene TRBV30 combines with J gene TRBJ2-1; 9 nucleotides match TRBD2. This CDR3 has 18 amino acids. Trimming removed 3 bases from V and 0 bases from J; junction bases left unmatched: 12. Germline CDR1 GTSNPN, CDR2 SVGIG (reference sequence). DNA of the CDR3: TGTGCCTGGAGGGTCCCTAGCGGGATTACCCTCTCCTACAATGAGCAGTTCTTC. As protein: CAWRVPSGITLSYNEQFF.

This chain uses TRBV28 with TRBJ1-3; weak D call: TRBD1 (5 bases). The CDR3 totals 14 residues. The V gene's germline CDR1 is MDHEN and CDR2 SYDVKM. V lost 3 bases, J lost 3 bases, and 9 bases lay in between. The CDR3 loop is CASSFPGLGNTIYF. Here the CDR3 DNA reads TGTGCCAGCAGTTTCCCGGGACTTGGAAACACCATATATTTT.

This sequence joins TRBV30 and TRBJ2-5; tentative D call: TRBD1 (5 bases). V was shortened by 1 base and J by 5 bases, with 5 bases between the two germline ends. The CDR3 has 11 amino acids. Germline loops: CDR1 GTSNPN, CDR2 SVGIG (reference sequence). The CDR3 bases are TGTGCCTGGAGTGAGGGGGAGACCCAGTACTTC. As protein: CAWSEGETQYF.

The chain uses TRBV4-1 and TRBJ2-5; no clear D gene. The CDR3 has 14 residues. V gave up 0 bases and J gave up 5 bases, with 10 bases separating them. Germline assignment: CDR1 MGHRA and CDR2 YSYEKL. CDR3 protein: CASSQELARETQYF. CDR3 coding DNA: TGCGCCAGCAGCCAAGAACTGGCTAGGGAGACCCAGTACTTC.

The gene calls are TRBV6-4 and TRBJ1-2; D is uncertain. Germline lookup yields CDR1 MRHNA and CDR2 SNTAGT. Trimming took 5 bases from V and 0 from J, leaving 16 bases between them. The CDR3 loop spans 16 amino acids. CDR3 bases: TGTGCCAGCAGTAGCGGACTACCAGGCTCTAACTATGGCTACACCTTC. Protein product: CASSSGLPGSNYGYTF.

This chain links TRBV9 with TRBJ1-1; the D gene is possibly TRBD1 (5 bases). Germline-derived CDR1 and CDR2 are SGDLS and YYNGEE. This CDR3 is built from 16 residues. Trimming left V 4 bases short and J 1 base short, with 17 bases between. CDR3 coding DNA: TGTGCCAGCAGCCCCCAAGCAGGGATGACGAACACTGAAGCTTTCTTT. Translation: CASSPQAGMTNTEAFF.

This clone was found a few times. This chain links TRBV9 with TRBJ2-5; 9 bases fit TRBD2. Germline CDR1 reads SGDLS; CDR2 reads YYNGEE. The CDR3 is 14 amino acids. Trimming cost V 2 bases and J 2 bases; bases outside gene matches: 1. DNA of the CDR3: TGTGCCAGCAGCGTTACTAGCGGGCAAGAGACCCAGTACTTC. It specifies CASSVTSGQETQYF.

The chain is built from TRBV7-2 and TRBJ2-1, with D tentatively TRBD2 (5 bases). Germline assignment: CDR1 SGHTA and CDR2 FQGNSA. The CDR3 runs 15 residues. The V and J ends lost 4 bases and 4 bases respectively, with 14 bases between them. CDR3 coding DNA: TGTGCCAGCAGCTCCCAGAGCGGTCCTTACAATGAGCAGTTCTTC. Its translation: CASSSQSGPYNEQFF.